These T cell receptor beta chains were read from a single sample in a study of cytomegalovirus exposure and HLA in healthy donors. TCRdb's copy holds only in-frame clones and misses some; the assay was immunoSEQ multiplex PCR. The sample comprises 170,000 or so clones, more than 70% of which are singletons, and 0.38% rests with the top ten. The sample was PBMCs. The receptors were gathered from a boy aged 2 to 10 in good health and CMV-seronegative. Both conserved end residues are part of each CDR3. Fields, in order: J gene, V gene, clone size, D gene, CDR3 DNA, CDR3 protein. D genes are given only for firm matches. Clone size is shown for a subset of rows, as once, few, many or a class of expanded clone.

>TRBJ2-2|TRBV21-1|-|-
TGTGCCAGCTTGCAAAACAGTAGCGCAAACACCGGGGAGCTGTTTTTT
CASLQNSSANTGELFF
>TRBJ2-1|TRBV11-3|-|-
TGTGCCAGCAGCGGGAGTCCTTACAATGAGCAGTTCTTC
CASSGSPYNEQFF
>TRBJ2-5|TRBV11-3|-|-
TGTGCCAGCAGCTTAGGTTCCAGACAAGAGACCCAGTACTTC
CASSLGSRQETQYF
>TRBJ1-4|TRBV15|-|TRBD1
TGTGCCACCAGCAGGGGATTTGGACAGGGGACAACTAATGAAAAACTGTTTTTT
CATSRGFGQGTTNEKLFF
>TRBJ1-6|TRBV5-1|-|-
TGCGCCAGCAGCTTGTTCTATAGTGGAACAGGGTTTTTCCCAAAACTCCACTTT
CASSLFYSGTGFFPKLHF
>TRBJ1-2|TRBV29-1|-|-
TGCAGCGTTGGGGCAGGATCATGGTTTGATGGCTACACCTTC
CSVGAGSWFDGYTF
>TRBJ1-1|TRBV5-5|-|TRBD1
TGTGCCAGCAGCCCCTCCCCCGACAGGGTGTACACTGAAGCTTTCTTT
CASSPSPDRVYTEAFF
>TRBJ2-3|TRBV5-1|-|-
TGCGCCAGCAGCTACCGGGATACCACAGATACGCAGTATTTT
CASSYRDTTDTQYF
>TRBJ1-4|TRBV27|-|-
TGTGCCAGCAGTTTACGGGGCAGGGGTGATGAAAAACTGTTTTTT
CASSLRGRGDEKLFF
>TRBJ2-1|TRBV7-9|-|-
TGTGCCAGCAGCTTACAGGGAGGAAGGGACAATGAGCAGTTCTTC
CASSLQGGRDNEQFF
>TRBJ1-1|TRBV19|-|TRBD1
TGTGCCAGCACCCGACAGGGCGGTTCGAACACTGAAGCTTTCTTT
CASTRQGGSNTEAFF
>TRBJ2-2|TRBV29-1|-|-
TGCAGCGTTGAAGAGGGCACGACAGGGGAGCTGTTTTTT
CSVEEGTTGELFF
>TRBJ2-2|TRBV10-2|-|TRBD2
TGCGCCAGCATAGACATAGCGGGCCAAGGGACCGGGGAGCTGTTTTTT
CASIDIAGQGTGELFF
>TRBJ2-2|TRBV19|-|-
TGTGCCAGTGGACAAGGCGGGAACACCGGGGAGCTGTTTTTT
CASGQGGNTGELFF
>TRBJ2-5|TRBV9|once|-
TGTGCCAGCAGCGTAGACGGGGGTCTTGTTGAGACCCAGTACTTC
CASSVDGGLVETQYF
>TRBJ2-2|TRBV18|-|-
TGTGCCAGCTCATCAAATAGTATTCGCGTTGCGAACACCGGGGAGCTGTTTTTT
CASSSNSIRVANTGELFF
>TRBJ2-1|TRBV10-1|-|TRBD2
TGCGCCAGCATTACATTTAGCGGGAACTACAATGAGCAGTTCTTC
CASITFSGNYNEQFF
>TRBJ1-5|TRBV6-1|few|-
TGTGCCAGCAGTGAAATACAGCACCCGGATCAGCCCCAGCATTTT
CASSEIQHPDQPQHF
>TRBJ2-7|TRBV28|-|TRBD2
TGTGCCAGCAGGTTACTCAGGGCTAGCGGGAGGAGTGAGCAGTACTTC
CASRLLRASGRSEQYF